The 24 T cell receptor beta chains below all came from one sample that was sequenced in a study of technical replicates of blood from a few donors. Measured with immunoSEQ multiplex PCR; TCRdb has only the in-frame clones, and not every one. The data contain approximately 97,000 clones, 85% to 95% of them seen just once; the ten biggest clones take up 0.34%. The source material was T cells isolated from PBMCs. All receptors come from a human donor in good health.

The genes are TRBV4-3 and TRBJ2-3, with D perhaps matching TRBD1 (6 bases). V dropped 0 bases and J dropped 1 base, with 14 bases sitting between them. Germline assignment: CDR1 LGHNA and CDR2 YSLEER. This CDR3 is built from 17 residues. DNA of the CDR3: TGCGCCAGCAGCCAAGAAGTAGTTCCAGGGGGCACAGATACGCAGTATTTT. Amino acids: CASSQEVVPGGTDTQYF.

V gene TRBV28 combines with J gene TRBJ2-1, with TRBD2 matching over 13 bases. Germline lookup yields CDR1 MDHEN and CDR2 SYDVKM. The V segment lost 5 bases and the J segment 9 bases; nucleotides outside the gene matches: 4. This CDR3 comprises 14 residues. CDR3 DNA: TGTGCCAGCAGTCCTGGACTAGCGGGAGTTGAGCAGTTCTTC. Its protein is CASSPGLAGVEQFF.

This clone was counted a single time. V and J are TRBV28 and TRBJ1-5; 11 nucleotides align to TRBD1. The CDR3 is 13 amino acids. The V and J ends lost 8 bases and 6 bases, in that order; junction bases with no gene match: 3. Per germline, CDR1 MDHEN and CDR2 SYDVKM. CDR3 sequence (DNA): TGTGCCAGCGGAGGGACAGGGGGTCAGCCCCAGCATTTT. Amino acid sequence: CASGGTGGQPQHF.

This rearrangement joins TRBV25-1 to TRBJ2-1; D gene uncertain. CDR1 is MGHDK and CDR2 is SYGVNS in the germline V gene. Between the trimmed V and J ends, which lost 1 base and 0 bases, there was a span of 7 bases. The CDR3 sequence is 15 residues long. CDR3 loop: CASSEFHSSYNEQFF. The DNA for the CDR3 is TGTGCCAGCAGTGAATTTCACAGCTCCTACAATGAGCAGTTCTTC.

The chain is built from TRBV6-5 and TRBJ2-1, with 8 bases identical to TRBD2. CDR3 length equals 13 residues. V shed 5 bases, J shed 9 bases, and the junction held 6 bases outside the gene matches. Germline values: CDR1 MNHEY, CDR2 SVGAGI. CDR3: CASSRGGPGEQFF. CDR3 DNA: TGTGCCAGCAGTCGGGGGGGGCCGGGTGAGCAGTTCTTC.

This rearrangement joins TRBV11-2 to TRBJ1-1, with D possibly matching TRBD1 (5 bases). Germline values: CDR1 SGHAT, CDR2 FQNNGV. Deletions cut 4 bases from V and 4 bases from J, with 13 bases between. This CDR3 has 14 amino acids. The CDR3 here is CASSSVRGSTEAFF. CDR3 coding DNA: TGTGCCAGCAGCTCTGTAAGGGGAAGCACTGAAGCTTTCTTT. The full variable domain, rest sourced from reference TRBV11-2 and TRBJ1-1, is EAGVAQSPRYKIIEKRQSVAFWCNPISGHATLYWYQQILGQGPKLLIQFQNNGVVDDSQLPKDRFSAERLKGVDSTLKIQPAKLEDSAVYLCASSSVRGSTEAFFGQGTRLTVV.

Only one count was recorded for this clone. The chain links TRBV10-1 to TRBJ2-7; 13 bases are a match to TRBD2. Germline V gives CDR1 WNHNN, CDR2 SYGVQD (reference sequence). Unmatched junction bases numbered 9, after V lost 8 bases and J lost 2 bases. The CDR3 consists of 16 residues. This chain's CDR3 is CASRTSGRVPTYEQYF. CDR3 DNA sequence: TGCGCCAGCCGCACTAGCGGGAGGGTCCCAACCTACGAGCAGTACTTC.

The V gene is TRBV9, the J gene TRBJ2-5; TRBD2 is a possible D gene (5 bases). CDR1 is SGDLS, CDR2 YYNGEE, per germline. Trimming pared 1 base from V and 1 base from J, leaving 20 bases between. This CDR3 has 18 amino acids. CDR3 DNA: TGTGCCAGCAGCGTATCCCTAGGAGCGTACGGGGTCCAAGAGACCCAGTACTTC. Protein product: CASSVSLGAYGVQETQYF.

The chain is built from TRBV18 and TRBJ2-1; 7 bases map to TRBD1. Germline lookup yields CDR1 KGHSH and CDR2 LQKENI. J lost 10 bases, V lost 1 base, and 4 bases had no gene match. CDR3 length: 13 amino acids. CDR3 nucleotides: TGTGCCAGCTCACCACTAGGGGGCGAGGAGCAGTTCTTC. It specifies CASSPLGGEEQFF.

The chain combines TRBV11-3 with TRBJ2-7; 10 positions match TRBD2. Germline lookup yields CDR1 SGHNT and CDR2 YENEEA. J was trimmed by 0 bases and V by 3 bases; bases with no gene match: 2. The CDR3 consists of 15 residues. CDR3 DNA sequence: TGTGCCAGCAGCTTCATAGCGGGGGGCTCCTACGAGCAGTACTTC. Encoded protein: CASSFIAGGSYEQYF.

The chain links TRBV28 to TRBJ1-3, with D hard to call. The germline V gene has CDR1 MDHEN and CDR2 SYDVKM. The CDR3 length is 12 residues. The V end lost 8 bases, the J end lost 15 bases, and 20 bases lay between the germline ends. The CDR3 here is CASGRIGRSKYF. The CDR3 DNA sequence: TGTGCCAGCGGACGTATTGGGAGGTCCAAATATTTT.

The chain links TRBV9 to TRBJ2-7, with 11 bases fitting TRBD2. Trimming cost V 2 bases and J 6 bases; bases outside gene matches: 1. The germline V gene encodes CDR1 SGDLS and CDR2 YYNGEE. This CDR3 has 13 amino acids. The CDR3: CASSVLAGGEQYF. CDR3 sequence (DNA): TGTGCCAGCAGCGTCCTAGCGGGAGGCGAGCAGTACTTC. Using reference TRBV9 and TRBJ2-7 for the parts outside the CDR3, the full variable domain is DSGVTQTPKHLITATGQRVTLRCSPRSGDLSVYWYQQSLDQGLQFLIQYYNGEERAKGNILERFSAQQFPDLHSELNLSSLELGDSALYFCASSVLAGGEQYFGPGTRLTVT.

The chain employs TRBV6-5 and TRBJ2-3, with 9 positions matching TRBD2. The V gene end was trimmed by 8 bases and the J gene end by 7 bases; junction bases not matched to a gene: 13. There are 15 residues in the CDR3. In germline, CDR1 is MNHEY, CDR2 SVGAGI. CDR3 bases: TGTGCCAGCTCGGATAGCGGGAGCCCGTTTAATACGCAGTATTTT. The encoded protein is CASSDSGSPFNTQYF.

The count of this clone is one. The chain employs TRBV15 and TRBJ2-2; D is unresolved. Looked up from germline, CDR1 is LNHNV and CDR2 is YYDKDF (reference sequence). CDR3 length equals 14 residues. Between the trimmed V and J ends, which lost 3 bases and 8 bases, there was a span of 13 bases. The CDR3 nucleotides read TGTGCCACCAGCAGGGCTTCAGTAACGGGGGAGCTGTTTTTT. Translated, it gives CATSRASVTGELFF.

The CDR3 is CASSWSEETQYF. The CDR3 nucleotides read TGTGCCAGCAGCTGGAGTGAAGAGACCCAGTACTTC. The chain has TRBV5-5 and TRBJ2-5; D remains unclear. CDR1 is SGHKS and CDR2 is YYEKEE in the germline V gene (reference sequence). This CDR3 is 12 amino acids long. The V end was cut by 3 bases, the J end by 3 bases, with 6 bases between.

The genes are TRBV6-6 and TRBJ2-5; 7 bases fit TRBD1. The CDR3 length is 14 residues. The V gene end was trimmed by 3 bases and the J gene end by 5 bases; junction bases not matched to a gene: 6. CDR1 and CDR2 (germline): MNHNY, SVGAGI (reference sequence). For the CDR3, the DNA is TGTGCCAGCAGTTATAACAGGGGCCTGGAGACCCAGTACTTC. Translated, it gives CASSYNRGLETQYF.

This clone was detected only once. The chain carries TRBV11-2 and TRBJ2-7; possibly TRBD1 for D (6 bases). Trimming removed 5 bases at V and 4 bases at J, with 15 bases between. CDR3 length equals 14 residues. CDR1 and CDR2 (germline): SGHAT, FQNNGV. CDR3 residues: CASSRTSGDYEQYF. The CDR3 nucleotides read TGTGCCAGCAGCCGAACATCAGGGGATTACGAGCAGTACTTC.

V is TRBV29-1 and J is TRBJ1-1; D is possibly TRBD1 (6 bases). V shed 7 bases and J shed 1 base, with 16 bases lying between them. The CDR3 is 14 residues long. The germline V gene has CDR1 SQVTM and CDR2 ANQGSEA. In DNA, the CDR3 is TGCAGCGCAACCCCAGGGGATCCGAACACTGAAGCTTTCTTT. Encoded protein: CSATPGDPNTEAFF. Variable domain in full (rest from reference TRBV29-1 and TRBJ1-1): SAVISQKPSRDICQRGTSLTIQCQVDSQVTMMFWYRQQPGQSLTLIATANQGSEATYESGFVIDKFPISRPNLTFSTLTVSNMSPEDSSIYLCSATPGDPNTEAFFGQGTRLTVV.

V and J are TRBV7-3 and TRBJ1-2; 11 bases are shared with TRBD1. CDR1 and CDR2 from the germline V gene are SGHTA and FQGTGA. V gave up 5 bases and J gave up 6 bases; unmatched junction bases: 2. This CDR3 is 13 amino acids long. For the CDR3, the DNA is TGTGCCAGCAGCAGGACAGGGGGCAATGGCTACACCTTC. Translation gives CASSRTGGNGYTF.

This clone is a singleton in its sample. Other DNA sequences in this sample translate to the same CDR3. The chain joins TRBV15 to TRBJ1-3; D unresolved. V was shortened by 0 bases and J by 1 base, with 7 bases between the two germline ends. Looked up from germline, CDR1 is LNHNV and CDR2 is YYDKDF (reference sequence). The CDR3 extends over 15 amino acids. The CDR3 loop is CATSRDRGSGNTIYF. CDR3 DNA sequence: TGTGCCACCAGCAGAGATAGAGGATCTGGAAACACCATATATTTT.

V usage is TRBV10-3 and J usage is TRBJ2-1; 13 bases are shared with TRBD2. Unmatched junction bases numbered 3, after V lost 6 bases and J lost 10 bases. The length of the CDR3 is 13 residues. CDR1 and CDR2 from the germline V gene are ENHRY and SYGVKD. Here the CDR3 DNA reads TGTGCCATCAGGGGACTAGCGGGGACCGAGCAGTTCTTC. It codes for CAIRGLAGTEQFF.

The rearrangement uses TRBV6-6 and TRBJ2-3; the match to TRBD2 covers 11 bases. The CDR3 sequence is 16 residues long. Germline V lookup: CDR1 MNHNY, CDR2 SVGAGI (reference sequence). The V segment lost 8 bases and the J segment 7 bases; nucleotides outside the gene matches: 14. The CDR3: CASSWESSGRSNTQYF. The CDR3 DNA sequence: TGTGCCAGCTCCTGGGAATCTAGCGGGAGGAGTAATACGCAGTATTTT.

This chain uses TRBV28 with TRBJ2-1, with 14 bases lining up with TRBD2. Germline trimming cut 0 bases from V and 8 bases from J; bases unmatched to any gene: 9. The CDR3 is 18 residues long. CDR1 and CDR2 (germline): MDHEN, SYDVKM. The CDR3 is CASSLWGLTSGRAYEQFF. CDR3 bases: TGTGCCAGCAGTTTATGGGGGTTGACTAGCGGGAGGGCCTATGAGCAGTTCTTC.

The J gene is TRBJ1-1, the V gene TRBV6-5; TRBD1 matches 8 bases. The CDR3 length is 15 residues. Germline V gene lookup returns CDR1 MNHEY and CDR2 SVGAGI. V was clipped by 6 bases and J by 1 base; unmatched bases: 7. In nucleotides, the CDR3 is TGTGCCAGCAGAACCTTGGGGACAGGGAACACTGAAGCTTTCTTT. Amino acid sequence: CASRTLGTGNTEAFF.